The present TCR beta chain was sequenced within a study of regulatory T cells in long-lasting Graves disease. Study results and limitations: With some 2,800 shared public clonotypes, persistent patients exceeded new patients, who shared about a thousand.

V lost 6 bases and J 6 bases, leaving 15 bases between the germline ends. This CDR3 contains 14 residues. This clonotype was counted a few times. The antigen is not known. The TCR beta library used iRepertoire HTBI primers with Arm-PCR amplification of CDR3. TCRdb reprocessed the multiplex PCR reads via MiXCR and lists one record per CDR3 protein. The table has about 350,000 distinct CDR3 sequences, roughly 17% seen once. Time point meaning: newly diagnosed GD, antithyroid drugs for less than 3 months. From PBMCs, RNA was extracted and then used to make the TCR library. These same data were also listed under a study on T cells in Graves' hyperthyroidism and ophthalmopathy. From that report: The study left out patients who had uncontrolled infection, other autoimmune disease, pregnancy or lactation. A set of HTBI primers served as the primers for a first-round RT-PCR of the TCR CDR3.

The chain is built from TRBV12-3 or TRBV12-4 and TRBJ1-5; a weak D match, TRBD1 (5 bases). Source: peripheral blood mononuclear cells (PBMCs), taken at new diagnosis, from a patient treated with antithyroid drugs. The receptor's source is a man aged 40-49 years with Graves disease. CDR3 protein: CASSLLMGVQPQHF. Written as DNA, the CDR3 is TGTGCCAGCAGCCTCTTGATGGGGGTTCAGCCCCAGCATTTT.